The 27 T cell receptor beta chains listed next were all sequenced from one sample in a study of PD-L1 blockade in urothelial cancer (dated by TCRdb to the late 2010s). The library came from the immunoSEQ multiplex PCR assay. The table comes from immuneACCESS by way of TCRdb, which keeps in-frame sequences with V and J called. Part of the clones is missing from these tables; in studies checked, under half for an unresolved V gene and the rest for unknown reasons. Counted in this sample were 38,000 or so clones; 83% of them appeared once. The leading ten clones occupy about 15% of the sample. The material was PBMCs, obtained around atezolizumab (anti-PD-L1) treatment. These receptors all stem from a man in his fifties or sixties with urothelial cancer.

The rearrangement links TRBV7-2 to TRBJ2-3; TRBD2 might be the D (5 bases). V lost 4 bases and J lost 3, with 8 bases in between. Per germline, CDR1 SGHTA and CDR2 FQGNSA. The CDR3 totals 13 residues. CDR3 sequence (DNA): TGTGCCAGCAGCTCGCCGGGAACAGATACGCAGTATTTT. It translates to CASSSPGTDTQYF.

This clone turned up a few times. The rearrangement links TRBV10-3 to TRBJ1-2; TRBD1 agrees at 10 bases. The CDR3 extends over 17 amino acids. Germline CDR1 reads ENHRY; CDR2 reads SYGVKD. V dropped 4 bases and J dropped 5; count of bases not matched to a gene: 13. Here the CDR3 reads CAISAPFEGTGDYGYTF. In nucleotides, the CDR3 is TGTGCCATCAGTGCTCCCTTCGAAGGGACAGGGGATTATGGCTACACCTTC.

The chain is built from TRBV7-6 and TRBJ2-1; weak D call: TRBD2 (5 bases). In germline, CDR1 is SGHVS, CDR2 FNYEAQ. The CDR3 spans 15 residues. V dropped 1 base and J dropped 5 bases, with 12 bases sitting between them. The CDR3 nucleotides are TGTGCCAGCAGCTTAGTGGGAGAGGTCAACAATGAGCAGTTCTTC. Protein sequence: CASSLVGEVNNEQFF.

This clone was seen a handful of times. The gene calls are TRBV21-1 and TRBJ1-1; the listed D gene, TRBD1, was not tested against the DNA. TRBV21-1 is a pseudogene locus. CDR3 length equals 16 residues. The CDR3 sequence is CARPPGQGAGNTEAFF. The CDR3 region has the DNA TGTGCCAGACCCCCGGGACAGGGGGCGGGGAACACTGAAGCTTTCTTT.

This chain links TRBV28 with TRBJ2-7, with TRBD1 matching 9 bases. V was clipped by 8 bases and J by 2 bases; unmatched bases: 7. Germline V CDR1 and CDR2: MDHEN, SYDVKM. CDR3 length: 14 residues. CDR3: CASLPGTGTYEQYF. The CDR3 DNA reads TGTGCCAGCCTCCCGGGGACAGGGACCTACGAGCAGTACTTC.

V usage is TRBV6-1 and J usage is TRBJ1-2, with TRBD1 matching over 11 bases. Germline assignment: CDR1 MNHNS and CDR2 SASEGT. J lost 5 bases, V lost 6 bases, and 8 bases had no gene match. This CDR3 spans 15 amino acids. In DNA, the CDR3 is TGTGCCAGCAGGCGGGTGGGACAGGGGGGATATGGCTACACCTTC. This translates into CASRRVGQGGYGYTF.

This chain uses TRBV29-1 with TRBJ1-1; maybe TRBD1 (5 bases). Germline lookup yields CDR1 SQVTM and CDR2 ANQGSEA. The CDR3 extends over 13 amino acids. V lost 1 base, J lost 5 bases, and 11 bases lay in between. This CDR3 is CSVEVMGGTEAFF. CDR3 coding DNA: TGCAGCGTTGAAGTGATGGGGGGTACTGAAGCTTTCTTT.

The chain has TRBV23-1 and TRBJ2-7; 10 nucleotides align to TRBD1. TRBV23-1 counts as an open reading frame of uncertain function. V shed 6 bases, J shed 5 bases, and the junction held 7 bases outside the gene matches. CDR3 size: 14 residues. The CDR3 bases are TGCGCCAGCAGACGGACAGGGGGTTCTAACGAGCAGTACTTC. This codes for CASRRTGGSNEQYF.

This clone was seen just once. The rearrangement uses TRBV11-3 and TRBJ2-7; D is perhaps TRBD1 (6 bases). The CDR3 loop spans 13 amino acids. V was shortened by 5 bases and J by 5 bases, with 13 bases between the two germline ends. CDR1 and CDR2 (germline): SGHNT, YENEEA. The CDR3 nucleotides read TGTGCCAGCAGCCGACGGACAGAGGACGAGCAGTACTTC. Its translation is CASSRRTEDEQYF.

This rearrangement joins TRBV27 to TRBJ1-5; D is unclear. CDR1 and CDR2 (germline): MNHEY, SMNVEV (reference sequence). CDR3 length equals 15 residues. Between the trimmed V and J ends, which lost 1 base and 2 bases, there was a span of 9 bases. In DNA form, the CDR3 reads TGTGCCAGCAGTTTATTTGGGCAGCGCAATCAGCCCCAGCATTTT. It specifies CASSLFGQRNQPQHF.

This chain joins TRBV5-1 and TRBJ1-2; a weak D match, TRBD1 (5 bases). This CDR3 is 17 amino acids long. The V end lost 0 bases, the J end lost 1 base, and 16 bases lay between the germline ends. Germline V lookup: CDR1 SGHRS, CDR2 YFSETQ. This CDR3 reads CASSLEVRGRINYGYTF. The CDR3 nucleotides read TGCGCCAGCAGCTTGGAGGTGCGGGGCAGAATTAACTATGGCTACACCTTC.

The rearrangement uses TRBV28 and TRBJ2-3; D is possibly TRBD2 (6 bases). Germline CDR1 is MDHEN and CDR2 is SYDVKM. The CDR3 covers 16 residues. With 6 bases removed from V and 0 bases from J, the gap between germline ends came to 16 bases. The CDR3 coding sequence is TGTGCCAGCAGCCTTTGGACGGGAGCAAGCACAGATACGCAGTATTTT. Its translation is CASSLWTGASTDTQYF.

This clone was counted between two and nine times. The chain carries TRBV4-3 and TRBJ1-3, with TRBD1 identical over 7 bases. V lost 1 base and J lost 3; bases outside the gene matches: 9. Germline V lookup: CDR1 LGHNA, CDR2 YSLEER. The CDR3 runs to 17 residues. The CDR3 spells CASSQVLGGAGGNTIYF. DNA for the CDR3: TGCGCCAGCAGCCAAGTATTAGGGGGCGCGGGTGGAAACACCATATATTTT.

The chain uses TRBV10-3 and TRBJ2-3, with 7 bases that match TRBD1. V lost 4 bases, J lost 2 bases, and 6 bases stayed unmatched. The CDR3 runs to 15 residues. Germline CDR1 reads ENHRY; CDR2 reads SYGVKD. The CDR3 DNA sequence: TGTGCCATCAGTGGCTACGGGACAGCCACAGATACGCAGTATTTT. This encodes CAISGYGTATDTQYF.

The gene calls are TRBV6-6 and TRBJ2-7; D unresolved. The germline CDR1 and CDR2 sequences are MNHNY and SVGAGI (reference sequence). The CDR3 contains 16 residues. V lost 0 bases and J 2 bases, leaving 14 bases between the germline ends. This CDR3 reads CASSYSKPGLAYEQYF. The CDR3 nucleotides read TGTGCCAGCAGTTACTCGAAACCAGGTCTCGCCTACGAGCAGTACTTC.

J is TRBJ1-2 and V is TRBV19; D is unclear. CDR3 length equals 14 residues. The V gene's germline CDR1 is LNHDA and CDR2 SQIVND (reference sequence). V was clipped by 6 bases and J by 0 bases, with 11 bases between them. The CDR3: CASRGDGSNYGYTF. CDR3 sequence (DNA): TGTGCCAGTAGGGGAGACGGTTCTAACTATGGCTACACCTTC.

This chain uses TRBV7-2 with TRBJ2-7, with D perhaps matching TRBD2 (5 bases). V dropped 5 bases and J dropped 3 bases, with 14 bases sitting between them. The CDR3 has 14 residues. Per germline, CDR1 SGHTA and CDR2 FQGNSA. The CDR3 spells CASSPRAAGYEQYF. The DNA of the CDR3 is TGTGCCAGCAGCCCTAGAGCGGCCGGCTACGAGCAGTACTTC.

The CDR3 sequence: CASTADTNYGYTF. CDR3 in DNA: TGTGCCAGCACCGCGGACACAAACTATGGCTACACCTTC. The chain is built from TRBV6-6 and TRBJ1-2; tentative D call: TRBD1 (5 bases). Germline V gives CDR1 MNHNY, CDR2 SVGAGI (reference sequence). Between the trimmed V and J ends, which lost 7 bases and 2 bases, there was a span of 11 bases. This CDR3 comprises 13 residues.

This clone was seen more than once but under ten times. The V call is TRBV10-1, the J call TRBJ2-5; weak D call: TRBD2 (5 bases). CDR1 is WNHNN, CDR2 SYGVQD, per germline (reference sequence). This CDR3 has 12 residues. Trimming took 7 bases from V and 3 from J, leaving 9 bases between them. CDR3 nucleotides: TGCGCCAGCATGGACTCCAAAGAGACCCAGTACTTC. Amino acid sequence: CASMDSKETQYF.

V gene TRBV5-1 combines with J gene TRBJ2-7, with unresolved D. CDR1 and CDR2 (germline): SGHRS, YFSETQ. Trimming removed 2 bases at V and 3 bases at J, with 9 bases between. The CDR3 has 13 amino acids. The CDR3 sequence: CASSFEVGYEQYF. The DNA of the CDR3 is TGCGCCAGCAGCTTCGAGGTCGGCTACGAGCAGTACTTC.

The rearrangement uses TRBV2 and TRBJ1-1; 8 nucleotides match TRBD1. The CDR3 spans 13 residues. Trimming cost V 5 bases and J 4 bases; bases outside gene matches: 3. The V gene's germline CDR1 is SNHLY and CDR2 FYNNEI. The CDR3: CASSTDRGTEAFF. CDR3 nucleotide sequence: TGTGCCAGCAGTACTGACAGGGGCACTGAAGCTTTCTTT.

This chain links TRBV6-6 with TRBJ2-7, with D tentatively TRBD1 (5 bases). The CDR3 extends over 16 amino acids. Deletions cut 2 bases from V and 2 bases from J, with 16 bases between. Germline lookup yields CDR1 MNHNY and CDR2 SVGAGI (reference sequence). This CDR3 is CASSYHRQPGTYEQYF. In DNA form, the CDR3 reads TGTGCCAGCAGTTACCATAGACAGCCTGGGACCTACGAGCAGTACTTC.

This clone was recorded once. This chain uses TRBV9 with TRBJ2-1, with TRBD1 matching 7 bases. This CDR3 has 15 amino acids. In germline, CDR1 is SGDLS, CDR2 YYNGEE. After removal of 0 bases from V and 10 bases from J, the junction contained 10 bases not matched to a gene. The CDR3 nucleotides read TGTGCCAGCAGCGTAGATGTTACAGGGGAATACGAGCAGTTCTTC. Residues: CASSVDVTGEYEQFF.

This chain uses TRBV7-9 with TRBJ2-5; D unclear. Trimming removed 4 bases from V and 6 bases from J, with 12 bases in between. CDR1 and CDR2 (germline): SEHNR, FQNEAQ (reference sequence). This CDR3 comprises 13 residues. In DNA, the CDR3 is TGTGCCAGCAGCTCCCGTGTGGCAAAGACCCAGTACTTC. This translates into CASSSRVAKTQYF.

The chain is built from TRBV11-2 and TRBJ2-5; maybe TRBD1 (6 bases). Germline CDR1 and CDR2: SGHAT and FQNNGV. This CDR3 spans 15 amino acids. The V and J ends lost 6 bases and 5 bases respectively, with 19 bases between them. In DNA form, the CDR3 reads TGTGCCAGCAGTTCAGTCGGACAGCGGACGGAGACCCAGTACTTC. It codes for CASSSVGQRTETQYF.

The chain combines TRBV28 with TRBJ1-5, with D perhaps TRBD1 (6 bases). The CDR3 is 14 amino acids. Germline V CDR1 and CDR2: MDHEN, SYDVKM. The V gene lost 2 bases and the J gene lost 1 base, with 6 bases spanning the gap. CDR3 sequence (DNA): TGTGCCAGCAGTTTAACAGGGAGCAATCAGCCCCAGCATTTT. Translation gives CASSLTGSNQPQHF.

This chain connects TRBV28 to TRBJ2-7; 10 nucleotides match TRBD2. CDR3 size: 15 residues. V lost 5 bases to trimming and J lost 1 base; unmatched junction nucleotides: 5. CDR1 and CDR2 from the germline V gene are MDHEN and SYDVKM. CDR3 sequence reads: CASSTLAGASYEQYF. CDR3 nucleotide sequence: TGTGCCAGCAGTACCCTAGCGGGGGCTTCCTACGAGCAGTACTTC.